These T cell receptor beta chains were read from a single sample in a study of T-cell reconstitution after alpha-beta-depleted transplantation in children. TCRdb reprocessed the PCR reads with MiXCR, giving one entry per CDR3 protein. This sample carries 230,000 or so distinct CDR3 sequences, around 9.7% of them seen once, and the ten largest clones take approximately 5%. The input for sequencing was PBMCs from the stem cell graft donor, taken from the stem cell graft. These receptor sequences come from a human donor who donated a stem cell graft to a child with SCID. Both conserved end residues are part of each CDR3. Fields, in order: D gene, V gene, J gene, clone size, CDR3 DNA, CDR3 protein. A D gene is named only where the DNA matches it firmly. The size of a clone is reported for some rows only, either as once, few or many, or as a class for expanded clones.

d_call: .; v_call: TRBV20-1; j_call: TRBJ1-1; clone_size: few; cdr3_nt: TGCAGTGCTAGAGATTTTTCTATCCGGGGGGGCGCGGGGACTGAAGCTTTCTTT; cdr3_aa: CSARDFSIRGGAGTEAFF
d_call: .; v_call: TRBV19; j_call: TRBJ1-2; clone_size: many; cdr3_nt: TGTGCCAGTAGTGCCGTCGTTCACACCTTC; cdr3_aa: CASSAVVHTF
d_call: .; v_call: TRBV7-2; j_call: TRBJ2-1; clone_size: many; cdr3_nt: TGTGCCAGCAGCGTATACACCTACAATGAGCAGTTCTTC; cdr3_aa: CASSVYTYNEQFF
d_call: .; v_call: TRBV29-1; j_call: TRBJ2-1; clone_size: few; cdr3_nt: TGCAGCTCCCGGGATGCCGGGGTCAACAATGAGCAGTTCTTC; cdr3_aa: CSSRDAGVNNEQFF
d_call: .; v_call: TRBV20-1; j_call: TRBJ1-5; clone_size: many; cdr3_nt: TGCAGTGCTACGGTAGCCCCATGGAATAGCAATCAGCCCCAGCATTTT; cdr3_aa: CSATVAPWNSNQPQHF
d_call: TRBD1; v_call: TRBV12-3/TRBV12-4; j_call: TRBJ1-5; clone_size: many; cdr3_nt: TGTGCCAGCAGTCCGGGACAGGGATTCAATCAGCCCCAGCATTTT; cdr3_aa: CASSPGQGFNQPQHF
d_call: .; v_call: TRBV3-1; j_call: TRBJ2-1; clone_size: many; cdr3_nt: TGTGCCAGCAGCCCAGCTCGGATGTTCGGGAATGAGCAGTTCTTC; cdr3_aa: CASSPARMFGNEQFF
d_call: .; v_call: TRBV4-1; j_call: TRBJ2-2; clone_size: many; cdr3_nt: TGCGCCAGCAGCCAATTAGCCCGTGGGACCGGGGAGCTGTTTTTT; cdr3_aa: CASSQLARGTGELFF
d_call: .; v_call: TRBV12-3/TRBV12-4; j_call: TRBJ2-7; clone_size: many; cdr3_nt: TGTGCCAGCAGTTTAAAGAACGAGCAGTACTTC; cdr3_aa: CASSLKNEQYF
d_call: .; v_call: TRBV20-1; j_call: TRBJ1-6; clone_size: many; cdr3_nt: TGCAGTGCTAGAGATCTAGGTGGGGGAGATTCACCCCTCCACTTT; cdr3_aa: CSARDLGGGDSPLHF
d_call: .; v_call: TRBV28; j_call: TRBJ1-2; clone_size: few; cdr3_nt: TGTGCCAGCAGTTTCGGGCCATTCGAGGGAGCTAACTATGGCTACACCTTC; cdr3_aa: CASSFGPFEGANYGYTF
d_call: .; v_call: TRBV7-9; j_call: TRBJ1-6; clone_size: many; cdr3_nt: TGTGCCAGCAGCCCACCCGGGACTCCAAATTCACCCCTCCACTTT; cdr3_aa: CASSPPGTPNSPLHF
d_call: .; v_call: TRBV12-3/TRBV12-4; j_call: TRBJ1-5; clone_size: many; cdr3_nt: TGTGCCAGCAGTTCTAAGGTTACTCAGCCCCAGCATTTT; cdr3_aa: CASSSKVTQPQHF
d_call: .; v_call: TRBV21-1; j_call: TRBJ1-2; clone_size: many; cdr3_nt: TGTGCCAGCTACCACCGGGACACCTCCTATGGCTACACCTTC; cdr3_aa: CASYHRDTSYGYTF
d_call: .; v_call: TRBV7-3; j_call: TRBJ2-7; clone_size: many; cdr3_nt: TGTGCCAGCAGCTTAGGCGAGTCGGAGGGTTACGAGCAGTACTTC; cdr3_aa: CASSLGESEGYEQYF
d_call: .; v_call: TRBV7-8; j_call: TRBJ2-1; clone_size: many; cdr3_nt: TGTGCCAGCAGCTTGGTGACAGGCTACAATGAGCAGTTCTTC; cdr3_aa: CASSLVTGYNEQFF
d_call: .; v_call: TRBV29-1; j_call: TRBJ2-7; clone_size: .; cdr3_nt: TGCAGCGTTGGGGTCGAGGGGCTGTCCTACGAGCAGTACTTC; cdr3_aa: CSVGVEGLSYEQYF
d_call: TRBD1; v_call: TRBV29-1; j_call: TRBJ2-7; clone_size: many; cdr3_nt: TGCAGCGTTGAAGGGGTAACAGGGGGCAGGTCCGAGCAGTACTTC; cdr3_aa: CSVEGVTGGRSEQYF
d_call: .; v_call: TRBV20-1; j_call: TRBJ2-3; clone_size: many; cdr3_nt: TGCAGTGCCAACCGACCGGGACGAACGCAGTATTTT; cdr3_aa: CSANRPGRTQYF